The next 20 T cell receptor beta chains were all read from a single sample in a study of blood T cell repertoires in COVID-19. The method was immunoSEQ multiplex PCR; TCRdb's version includes in-frame clones alone and lacks a portion of them. The repertoire holds over 350,000 clones, with approximately 87% as singletons. The specimen sequenced was PBMCs or T cells enriched from blood (not recorded which). These receptors all stem from a woman aged 45-65 years who had recovered from COVID-19.

J is TRBJ1-5 and V is TRBV6-5; possible D gene TRBD1, 5 bases. Between the trimmed V and J ends, which lost 4 bases and 0 bases, there was a span of 13 bases. The CDR3 spans 16 residues. CDR1 and CDR2 from the germline V gene are MNHEY and SVGAGI. CDR3 residues: CASSSGHASSNQPQHF. The CDR3 DNA reads as TGTGCCAGCAGTTCAGGACATGCCTCTAGCAATCAGCCCCAGCATTTT.

V and J are TRBV11-2 and TRBJ2-7; 7 nucleotides align to TRBD1. Trimming removed 4 bases from V and 4 bases from J; junction bases left unmatched: 7. The CDR3 length is 14 residues. Germline assignment: CDR1 SGHAT and CDR2 FQNNGV. CDR3 residues: CASSSDRAPYEQYF. The CDR3 bases are TGTGCCAGCAGCTCCGACAGGGCCCCGTACGAGCAGTACTTC.

V gene TRBV7-2 combines with J gene TRBJ2-1; 7 nucleotides match TRBD1. The length of the CDR3 is 17 residues. With V trimmed by 4 bases and J by 1 base, 10 bases remained unmatched. Germline V gives CDR1 SGHTA, CDR2 FQGNSA. This chain's CDR3 is CASSSSYRGWSYNEQFF. In DNA, the CDR3 is TGTGCCAGCAGCTCCTCCTACAGGGGATGGTCCTACAATGAGCAGTTCTTC.

V usage is TRBV7-6 and J usage is TRBJ2-1, with TRBD1 matching 9 bases. Trimming cost V 3 bases and J 3 bases; bases outside gene matches: 0. This CDR3 spans 14 amino acids. Germline CDR1 SGHVS, CDR2 FNYEAQ. For the CDR3, the DNA is TGTGCCAGCAGCTTGACAGGGGGCTACAATGAGCAGTTCTTC. Its translation: CASSLTGGYNEQFF.

This rearrangement joins TRBV25-1 to TRBJ2-7; possibly TRBD1 for D (5 bases). The germline gives CDR1 MGHDK, CDR2 SYGVNS. The CDR3 extends over 16 amino acids. V gave up 4 bases and J gave up 0 bases, with 16 bases separating them. Here the CDR3 DNA reads TGTGCCAGCAGTGGACAGAACCCAACAAACTCCTACGAGCAGTACTTC. Protein: CASSGQNPTNSYEQYF.

V gene TRBV28 combines with J gene TRBJ1-1; D remains ambiguous. The germline V gene has CDR1 MDHEN and CDR2 SYDVKM. The length of the CDR3 is 15 residues. Trimming pared 5 bases from V and 6 bases from J, leaving 19 bases between. Here the CDR3 reads CASSPIREVPPEAFF. CDR3 nucleotide sequence: TGTGCCAGCAGTCCCATCCGGGAGGTCCCCCCTGAAGCTTTCTTT.

This clone has a single count. The chain couples TRBV6-1 to TRBJ2-5; 8 positions match TRBD2. V trimming: 3 bases; J trimming: 3 bases; junction bases outside the gene matches: 9. The CDR3 has 16 amino acids. Germline CDR1 MNHNS, CDR2 SASEGT. CDR3: CASSDLSGGPEETQYF. The CDR3 nucleotides are TGTGCCAGCAGTGACTTAAGCGGGGGCCCTGAAGAGACCCAGTACTTC.

This clone was counted only a few times. The CDR3 DNA is TGTGCCAGCAGCTTATGGGGCAGGTCAACCAACACCGGGGAGCTGTTTTTT. This translates into CASSLWGRSTNTGELFF. The chain recombines TRBV7-9 with TRBJ2-2, with D maybe TRBD1 (5 bases). The CDR3 extends over 17 amino acids. Trimming took off 2 bases at V and 2 bases at J, with 15 bases between the two ends. Germline CDR1 is SEHNR and CDR2 is FQNEAQ (reference sequence).

The chain employs TRBV27 and TRBJ1-4, with 8 positions matching TRBD1. Germline values: CDR1 MNHEY, CDR2 SMNVEV (reference sequence). This CDR3 has 16 residues. V gave up 4 bases and J gave up 7 bases; unmatched junction bases: 11. CDR3 in DNA: TGTGCCAGCAGTTCCTACACGGACAGGGCCAGTGAAAAACTGTTTTTT. Protein: CASSSYTDRASEKLFF.

This chain connects TRBV9 to TRBJ2-1; TRBD2 agrees at 9 bases. Germline V gene lookup returns CDR1 SGDLS and CDR2 YYNGEE. V lost 0 bases, J lost 9 bases, and 10 bases stayed unmatched. The CDR3 has 16 residues. CDR3 sequence (DNA): TGTGCCAGCAGCGTAGGCTGGAGACTAGCGGTATCTGAGCAGTTCTTC. Protein: CASSVGWRLAVSEQFF.

The gene calls are TRBV18 and TRBJ2-3; 7 bases fit TRBD1. This CDR3 comprises 18 residues. The V and J ends lost 2 bases and 6 bases, in that order; junction bases with no gene match: 17. Looked up from germline, CDR1 is KGHSH and CDR2 is LQKENI. The CDR3 reads CASSPSGTGTVVRDTQYF. CDR3 DNA sequence: TGTGCCAGCTCACCATCCGGCACCGGGACAGTCGTCCGGGATACGCAGTATTTT.

This chain connects TRBV6-2 or TRBV6-3 to TRBJ2-7; a weak D match, TRBD2 (6 bases). Germline CDR1 and CDR2: MNHEY and SVGEGT. V lost 0 bases to trimming and J lost 6 bases, with 15 bases between them. The CDR3 extends over 15 amino acids. The CDR3 DNA follows: TGTGCCAGCAGTTACTCCCCGGGAGCTAGCAGCGAGCAGTACTTC. The encoded protein is CASSYSPGASSEQYF.

The rearrangement links TRBV4-1 to TRBJ2-2; TRBD1 matches at 7 bases. Germline V gene data show CDR1 as MGHRA and CDR2 as YSYEKL. This CDR3 is 15 amino acids long. V was pared by 2 bases and J by 2 bases, with 2 bases of the junction left unmatched. The CDR3 nucleotides read TGCGCCAGCAGCCAAAGGGACAGCAACACCGGGGAGCTGTTTTTT. As protein: CASSQRDSNTGELFF.

The V call is TRBV7-2, the J call TRBJ2-7; TRBD2 might be the D (7 bases). The length of the CDR3 is 15 residues. Between the trimmed V and J ends, which lost 5 bases and 4 bases, there was a span of 18 bases. Germline-derived CDR1 and CDR2 are SGHTA and FQGNSA. CDR3 loop: CASSPRWGGGYEQYF. The CDR3 nucleotides read TGTGCCAGCAGCCCGCGTTGGGGGGGCGGGTACGAGCAGTACTTC.

The table lists this clone with many counts. The chain employs TRBV4-2 and TRBJ2-3; 11 nucleotides match TRBD2. Germline V CDR1 and CDR2: LGHNA, YNFKEQ. The CDR3 has 16 amino acids. V was clipped by 2 bases and J by 2 bases; unmatched bases: 3. CDR3 sequence reads: CASSQNSGGATDTQYF. The CDR3 coding sequence is TGTGCCAGCAGCCAAAATAGCGGGGGGGCCACAGATACGCAGTATTTT.

This chain joins TRBV27 and TRBJ1-1; 9 bases are shared with TRBD1. The germline V gene has CDR1 MNHEY and CDR2 SMNVEV (reference sequence). This CDR3 has 18 residues. The J segment lost 0 bases and the V segment lost 5 bases, leaving 13 bases of the junction unmatched. CDR3 sequence (DNA): TGTGCCAGCAGTGCATTCTGGCGGGACAGGGCGGTGAACACTGAAGCTTTCTTT. This translates into CASSAFWRDRAVNTEAFF.

V gene TRBV28 combines with J gene TRBJ2-1; TRBD1 matches 7 bases. This CDR3 has 15 residues. Germline-derived CDR1 and CDR2 are MDHEN and SYDVKM. Trimming cost V 2 bases and J 5 bases; bases outside gene matches: 6. CDR3 sequence: CASSLRQGSNNEQFF. In DNA form, the CDR3 reads TGTGCCAGCAGTTTACGACAGGGTTCTAACAATGAGCAGTTCTTC.

This chain joins TRBV6-5 and TRBJ2-7, with 7 bases identical to TRBD2. The CDR3 extends over 11 amino acids. With 7 bases clipped from V and 6 bases from J, the junction kept 3 bases outside the gene matches. Germline values: CDR1 MNHEY, CDR2 SVGAGI. The CDR3 region has the DNA TGTGCCAGCATGCGGGAGAGCGAGCAGTACTTC. Translating it yields CASMRESEQYF.

The chain recombines TRBV29-1 with TRBJ1-1; no clear D gene. Germline CDR1 and CDR2: SQVTM and ANQGSEA. The CDR3 length is 13 residues. Trimming removed 3 bases at V and 5 bases at J, with 13 bases between. CDR3 sequence: CSVDRGKGTEAFF. For the CDR3, the DNA is TGCAGCGTTGATAGAGGGAAGGGAACTGAAGCTTTCTTT.

The chain couples TRBV7-2 to TRBJ2-7; 8 nucleotides align to TRBD1. V lost 5 bases and J lost 5; bases outside the gene matches: 14. Germline V lookup: CDR1 SGHTA, CDR2 FQGNSA. The CDR3 has 16 residues. CDR3 residues: CASSPDRGKVADEQYF. CDR3 DNA: TGTGCCAGCAGCCCCGACAGGGGAAAGGTAGCGGACGAGCAGTACTTC.